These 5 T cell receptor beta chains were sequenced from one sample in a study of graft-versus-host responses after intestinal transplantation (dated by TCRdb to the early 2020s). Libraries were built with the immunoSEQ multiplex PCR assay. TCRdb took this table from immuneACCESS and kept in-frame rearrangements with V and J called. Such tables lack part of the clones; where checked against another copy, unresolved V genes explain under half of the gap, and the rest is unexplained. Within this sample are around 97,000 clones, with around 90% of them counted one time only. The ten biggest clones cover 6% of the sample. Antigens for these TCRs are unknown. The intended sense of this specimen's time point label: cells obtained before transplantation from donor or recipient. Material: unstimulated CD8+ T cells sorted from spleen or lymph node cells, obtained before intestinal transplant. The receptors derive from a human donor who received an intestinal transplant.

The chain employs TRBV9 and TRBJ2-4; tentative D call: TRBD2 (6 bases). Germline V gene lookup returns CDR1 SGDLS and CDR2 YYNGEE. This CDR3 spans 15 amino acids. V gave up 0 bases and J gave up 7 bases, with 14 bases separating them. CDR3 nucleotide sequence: TGTGCCAGCAGCGTAGGAGGAGGGACCGGGAACATTCAGTACTTC. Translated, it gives CASSVGGGTGNIQYF.

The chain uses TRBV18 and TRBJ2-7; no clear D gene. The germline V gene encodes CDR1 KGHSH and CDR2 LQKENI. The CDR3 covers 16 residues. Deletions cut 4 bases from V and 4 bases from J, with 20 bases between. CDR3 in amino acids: CASSLVRVLFSYEQYF. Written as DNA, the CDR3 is TGTGCCAGCTCACTAGTCCGAGTTCTCTTCAGTTACGAGCAGTACTTC.

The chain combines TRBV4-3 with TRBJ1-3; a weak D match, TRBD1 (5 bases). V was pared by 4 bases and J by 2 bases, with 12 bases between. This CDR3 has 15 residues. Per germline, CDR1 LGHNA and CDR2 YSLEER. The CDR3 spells CASSRSVGAGNTIYF. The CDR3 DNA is TGCGCCAGCAGCCGTAGTGTGGGGGCTGGAAACACCATATATTTT.

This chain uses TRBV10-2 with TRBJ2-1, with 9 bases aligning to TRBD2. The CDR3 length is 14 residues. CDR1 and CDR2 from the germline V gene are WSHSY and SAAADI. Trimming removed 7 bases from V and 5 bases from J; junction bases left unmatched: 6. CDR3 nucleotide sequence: TGCGCCAGCAACCGACTAGCGGTCGACAATGAGCAGTTCTTC. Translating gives CASNRLAVDNEQFF.

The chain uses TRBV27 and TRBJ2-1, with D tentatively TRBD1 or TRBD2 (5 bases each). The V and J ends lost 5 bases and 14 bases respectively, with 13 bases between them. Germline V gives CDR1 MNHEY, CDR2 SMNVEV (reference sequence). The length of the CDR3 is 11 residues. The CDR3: CASSTGLTEFF. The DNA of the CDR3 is TGTGCCAGCAGTACGGGGCTCACGGAGTTCTTC.